Presented here are 23 T cell receptor beta chains from one specimen sequenced in a study of blood T cell repertoires in COVID-19. Using immunoSEQ multiplex PCR, the repertoire was profiled, and TCRdb retains in-frame clones only, with some absent. There are over 70,000 clones in the sample; around 77% occur only once, and more than 15% lies in the top ten. Specimen: peripheral blood. Every receptor here comes from a man between 65 and 85 years old with active or convalescent COVID-19.

The J gene is TRBJ1-6, the V gene TRBV6-5; 9 nucleotides align to TRBD1. CDR1 is MNHEY, CDR2 SVGAGI, per germline. The CDR3 length is 14 residues. The V segment lost 7 bases and the J segment 8 bases; nucleotides outside the gene matches: 6. Written as DNA, the CDR3 is TGTGCCAGCAACTTGGACAGGGGTTATTCACCCCTCCACTTT. Its protein is CASNLDRGYSPLHF.

The chain is built from TRBV4-1 and TRBJ1-6; TRBD1 agrees at 7 bases. Germline V CDR1 and CDR2: MGHRA, YSYEKL. The V and J ends lost 1 base and 9 bases, in that order; junction bases with no gene match: 9. The CDR3 is 16 amino acids. The CDR3 DNA reads TGCGCCAGCAGCCAAGTAATCCAGGGGGAGGCTTCACCCCTCCACTTT. Translation gives CASSQVIQGEASPLHF.

The chain joins TRBV7-2 to TRBJ2-1; D call uncertain. Trimming stripped 0 bases from V and 0 bases from J, with 9 bases between. This CDR3 has 16 amino acids. Germline V gene data show CDR1 as SGHTA and CDR2 as FQGNSA. Written as DNA, the CDR3 is TGTGCCAGCAGCTTAGCAGGAGTCGGCTCCTACAATGAGCAGTTCTTC. It encodes CASSLAGVGSYNEQFF.

On this clone: This sample includes further DNA sequences coding for the same CDR3. The chain carries TRBV5-1 and TRBJ1-3; D call uncertain. V lost 0 bases and J 0 bases, leaving 7 bases between the germline ends. The CDR3 covers 15 residues. Germline CDR1 SGHRS, CDR2 YFSETQ. CDR3 residues: CASSLAGDSGNTIYF. CDR3 bases: TGCGCCAGCAGCTTGGCCGGAGACTCTGGAAACACCATATATTTT.

The rearrangement uses TRBV5-1 and TRBJ2-2; D is ambiguous. From germline, CDR1 is SGHRS and CDR2 YFSETQ. Trimming pared 4 bases from V and 1 base from J, leaving 5 bases between. The CDR3 loop spans 13 amino acids. CDR3 protein: CASSDKNTGELFF. CDR3 sequence (DNA): TGCGCCAGCAGCGACAAGAACACCGGGGAGCTGTTTTTT.

The gene calls are TRBV11-2 and TRBJ2-2; 12 bases line up with TRBD2. Germline loops: CDR1 SGHAT, CDR2 FQNNGV. V gave up 5 bases and J gave up 7 bases; unmatched junction bases: 5. The length of the CDR3 is 15 residues. CDR3 loop: CASSTRTSGVGELFF. The CDR3 bases are TGTGCCAGCAGCACTCGGACTAGCGGGGTCGGGGAGCTGTTTTTT.

Concerning this clone itself: The junction departs from germline at one end; a sequencing error may be responsible. The chain carries TRBV7-6 and TRBJ2-7; D may be TRBD2 (6 bases). CDR1 SGHVS and CDR2 FNYEAQ come from the germline V gene. The CDR3 totals 15 residues. The CDR3 coding sequence is TGTGCCAGCAGCTTAGGGGCGGGGACCGACGGCCCATGGGACTTC. Translation gives CASSLGAGTDGPWDF. The full variable domain, its missing parts supplied by reference TRBV7-6 and TRBJ2-7, is GAGVSQSPRYKVTKRGQDVALRCDPISGHVSLYWYRQALGQGPEFLTYFNYEAQQDKSGLPNDRFSAERPEGSISTLTIQRTEQRDSAMYRCASSLGAGTDGPWDFGPGTRLTVT.

V usage is TRBV4-1 and J usage is TRBJ2-7; maybe TRBD2 (7 bases). The CDR3 sequence is 16 residues long. The germline gives CDR1 MGHRA, CDR2 YSYEKL. Trimming pared 0 bases from V and 6 bases from J, leaving 18 bases between. CDR3 protein: CASSQDSGGVSGEQYF. Here the CDR3 DNA reads TGCGCCAGCAGCCAAGATTCGGGGGGCGTATCCGGCGAGCAGTACTTC.

V gene TRBV5-6 combines with J gene TRBJ1-5; no clear D. The V and J ends lost 4 bases and 6 bases respectively, with 23 bases between them. This CDR3 has 17 residues. CDR1 and CDR2 from the germline V gene are SGHDT and YYEEEE. CDR3: CASSPVALHQVRQPQHF. In nucleotides, the CDR3 is TGTGCCAGCAGCCCCGTCGCTCTCCACCAGGTACGTCAGCCCCAGCATTTT.

The rearrangement joins TRBV24-1 to TRBJ2-3, with 9 bases identical to TRBD1. V shed 3 bases, J shed 4 bases, and the junction held 7 bases outside the gene matches. The CDR3 runs 16 residues. Germline V gene data show CDR1 as KGHDR and CDR2 as SFDVKD. The CDR3 loop is CATSDMGTGIADTQYF. CDR3 bases: TGTGCCACCAGTGATATGGGGACAGGGATCGCAGATACGCAGTATTTT.

The chain combines TRBV14 with TRBJ1-5, with a tentative D call TRBD1 (5 bases). V shed 8 bases and J shed 7 bases, with 15 bases lying between them. The CDR3 is made up of 13 amino acids. Germline CDR1 and CDR2: SGHDN and FVKESK. The CDR3 is CASAGGFGQPQHF. The CDR3 nucleotides are TGTGCCAGCGCTGGGGGGTTCGGGCAGCCCCAGCATTTT.

The chain recombines TRBV9 with TRBJ1-3; unclear D gene. The CDR3 consists of 16 residues. Germline-derived CDR1 and CDR2 are SGDLS and YYNGEE. Trimming cost V 0 bases and J 0 bases, with 10 bases left between them. The CDR3 here is CASSVDATSSGNTIYF. For the CDR3, the DNA is TGTGCCAGCAGCGTAGACGCAACATCCTCTGGAAACACCATATATTTT.

The V and J genes are TRBV28 and TRBJ1-4; D is perhaps TRBD1 (5 bases). Trimming took 6 bases from V and 8 from J, leaving 13 bases between them. CDR3 length equals 13 residues. Germline V gene sequence: CDR1 MDHEN, CDR2 SYDVKM. The chain's CDR3 is CASSTGAREKLFF. The DNA of the CDR3 is TGTGCCAGCAGCACAGGCGCGAGGGAAAAACTGTTTTTT.

The CDR3 protein is CASSLDEGYEKLFF. Here the CDR3 DNA reads TGCGCCAGCAGCTTGGACGAGGGATATGAAAAACTGTTTTTT. The chain has TRBV5-1 and TRBJ1-4; D is unresolved. V was pared by 0 bases and J by 6 bases, with 9 bases between. This CDR3 has 14 amino acids. Germline CDR1 is SGHRS and CDR2 is YFSETQ.

The chain couples TRBV5-1 to TRBJ2-7; D perhaps matches TRBD1 (5 bases). The CDR3 totals 12 residues. The V end was cut by 5 bases, the J end by 0 bases, with 6 bases between. The germline V gene encodes CDR1 SGHRS and CDR2 YFSETQ. The CDR3 loop reads CASRTDSYEQYF. CDR3 sequence (DNA): TGCGCCAGCAGGACAGACTCCTACGAGCAGTACTTC.

V and J are TRBV5-1 and TRBJ2-6; no definite D call. This CDR3 is built from 14 residues. Germline CDR1 reads SGHRS; CDR2 reads YFSETQ. V shed 4 bases and J shed 2 bases, with 7 bases lying between them. CDR3 nucleotide sequence: TGCGCCAGCAGCCTCACAGCTGGGGCCAACGTCCTGACTTTC. Translating gives CASSLTAGANVLTF.

The rearrangement uses TRBV5-1 and TRBJ2-1; 8 bases align to TRBD2. From germline, CDR1 is SGHRS and CDR2 YFSETQ. The CDR3 loop spans 15 amino acids. V shed 3 bases, J shed 7 bases, and the junction held 9 bases outside the gene matches. CDR3 nucleotides: TGCGCCAGCAGCTCCCGGGAAGCGGGGGAGAATGAGCAGTTCTTC. As protein: CASSSREAGENEQFF.

The chain uses TRBV7-2 and TRBJ2-1, with D maybe TRBD2 (5 bases). V was shortened by 3 bases and J by 10 bases, with 10 bases between the two germline ends. Germline lookup yields CDR1 SGHTA and CDR2 FQGNSA. This CDR3 is built from 12 residues. This CDR3 reads CASSFGREEQFF. For the CDR3, the DNA is TGTGCCAGCAGCTTTGGGAGAGAAGAGCAGTTCTTC.

V usage is TRBV11-3 and J usage is TRBJ1-5; no reliable D call. Germline assignment: CDR1 SGHNT and CDR2 YENEEA. Trimming shortened V by 5 bases and J by 4 bases, and 9 bases separated the two germline ends. The CDR3 covers 13 residues. For the CDR3, the DNA is TGTGCCAGCAGCGATCGAGAGAATCAGCCCCAGCATTTT. Its protein is CASSDRENQPQHF.

V and J are TRBV7-9 and TRBJ1-2; the D gene is possibly TRBD1 (5 bases). This CDR3 has 11 residues. Trimming cost V 11 bases and J 9 bases, with 16 bases left between them. Germline assignment: CDR1 SEHNR and CDR2 FQNEAQ (reference sequence). CDR3 bases: TGTGCCTTAAGTGTGGGGCAGAGCTACACCTTC. Translated: CALSVGQSYTF.

This clone showed up just once. The rearrangement joins TRBV6-4 to TRBJ1-3, with D tentatively TRBD1 (5 bases). Deletions cut 8 bases from V and 4 bases from J, with 18 bases between. The CDR3 is 15 residues long. CDR1 and CDR2 (germline): MRHNA, SNTAGT. This chain's CDR3 is CASHLQVLEGNTIYF. The CDR3 nucleotides are TGTGCCAGCCATTTACAGGTCCTAGAGGGAAACACCATATATTTT.

On this clone: At the DNA level, this CDR3 is encoded by other sequences in the same sample as well. V gene TRBV7-6 combines with J gene TRBJ1-1; D uncertain. There are 14 residues in the CDR3. Germline V gene sequence: CDR1 SGHVS, CDR2 FNYEAQ. The V gene lost 1 base and the J gene lost 3 bases, with 9 bases spanning the gap. CDR3 in DNA: TGTGCCAGCAGCTTAGGCTCGGGTGACACTGAAGCTTTCTTT. Residues: CASSLGSGDTEAFF.

The J gene is TRBJ2-7, the V gene TRBV3-1 (or the pseudogene TRBV3-2); 10 positions match TRBD1. The length of the CDR3 is 15 residues. Looked up from germline, CDR1 is LGHDT and CDR2 is YNNKEL (reference sequence). V lost 4 bases to trimming and J lost 5 bases; unmatched junction nucleotides: 8. The CDR3 sequence: CASSPHRDRGNEQYF. In DNA form, the CDR3 reads TGTGCCAGCAGCCCCCACCGGGACAGGGGTAACGAGCAGTACTTC.